This T cell receptor (beta chain) emerged from a study of T cell changes during pregnancy in multiple sclerosis. The protocol was immunoSEQ multiplex PCR, while the TCRdb copy is restricted to in-frame clones and leaves out a portion. This table has tens of thousands of clones, around 90% appearing once. Trimming took 5 bases from V and 0 from J, leaving 14 bases between them. CDR1 is SGHTA, CDR2 FQGNSA, per germline. This CDR3 region has 15 residues. This sequence was found in a female donor in good health, enrolled as a control in a pregnancy study. V and J are TRBV7-2 and TRBJ2-7; the D gene is possibly TRBD1 (5 bases). Specimen: CD8+ T cells from peripheral blood mononuclear cells, collected after pregnancy. CDR3 amino acids: CASSPSGASSYEQYF. CDR3 coding DNA: TGTGCCAGCAGCCCCAGTGGGGCAAGCTCCTACGAGCAGTACTTC.